The present entry profiles one TCR beta chain with its context. This specimen belongs to a study of blood T cell repertoires in COVID-19. Whole-study context: Samples of COVID-19 (acute and convalescent) were obtained from the United States, Italy and Spain. T cells, B-cell-depleted T cells, or PBMCs provided the cDNA or gDNA that served as material.

The CDR3 extends over 13 amino acids. Original methodology: Scientists estimated how many nucleated cells there were by amplifying reference gene primers. Libraries were prepared by immunoSEQ multiplex PCR; TCRdb keeps only in-frame clonotypes and omits some of them. Clone size and the V and J calls come from that table; the DNA yielded D and trimming. The sample includes roughly 340,000 clones, about nine tenths seen only once; the top ten take 6% to 8.5%. This sequence joins TRBV21-1 and TRBJ2-7; the table gives TRBD2 as D, unverified against the DNA. TRBV21-1 counts as a pseudogene. The TCR originated in a woman aged 70-85 years with COVID-19, enrolled during active disease. Sequencing was carried out using peripheral blood. This chain's CDR3 is CASSKEESYEQYF. DNA of the CDR3: TGTGCCAGCAGCAAAGAGGAGAGCTACGAGCAGTACTTC.